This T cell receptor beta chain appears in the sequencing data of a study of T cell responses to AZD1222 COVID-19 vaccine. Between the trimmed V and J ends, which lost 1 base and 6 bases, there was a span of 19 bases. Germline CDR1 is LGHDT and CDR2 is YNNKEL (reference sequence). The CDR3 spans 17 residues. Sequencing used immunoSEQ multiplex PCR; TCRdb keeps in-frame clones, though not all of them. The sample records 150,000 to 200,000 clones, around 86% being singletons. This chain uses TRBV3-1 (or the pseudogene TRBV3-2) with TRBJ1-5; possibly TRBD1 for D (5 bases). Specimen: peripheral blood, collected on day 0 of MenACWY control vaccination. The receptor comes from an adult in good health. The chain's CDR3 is CASSQGDFGARSQPQHF. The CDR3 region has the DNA TGTGCCAGCAGCCAAGGAGATTTCGGGGCTCGAAGTCAGCCCCAGCATTTT.